Listed here are 17 T cell receptor beta chains from one sample, sequenced in a study of blood T cell repertoires in COVID-19. This table comes from immunoSEQ multiplex PCR, and its TCRdb copy is limited to in-frame clones, with some not included. In the table there are 190,000 or so clones, roughly 80% of which are singletons. The sequencing input was peripheral blood. These TCRs come from a man aged 55 to 70 with COVID-19, enrolled during active disease.

J is TRBJ1-6 and V is TRBV3-1 (or the pseudogene TRBV3-2); D is ambiguous. V lost 5 bases to trimming and J lost 6 bases, with 5 bases between them. CDR3 size: 12 residues. Germline V lookup: CDR1 LGHDT, CDR2 YNNKEL (reference sequence). The CDR3 region has the DNA TGTGCCAGCAGCTTCAGTAATTCACCCCTCCACTTT. Translated: CASSFSNSPLHF.

This clone was observed once. V gene TRBV30 combines with J gene TRBJ1-6; D gene unclear. Germline CDR1 is GTSNPN and CDR2 is SVGIG (reference sequence). Trimming removed 0 bases at V and 0 bases at J, with 3 bases between. The length of the CDR3 is 14 residues. CDR3 in amino acids: CAWSVRSYNSPLHF. The CDR3 DNA reads as TGTGCCTGGAGTGTTCGCTCCTATAATTCACCCCTCCACTTT.

V is TRBV5-1 and J is TRBJ1-1; D gene unclear. Germline-derived CDR1 and CDR2 are SGHRS and YFSETQ. V was clipped by 0 bases and J by 6 bases, with 12 bases between them. This CDR3 contains 14 residues. The CDR3 sequence is CASSLAEGEAEAFF. CDR3 nucleotide sequence: TGCGCCAGCAGCTTGGCCGAGGGAGAGGCTGAAGCTTTCTTT.

This clone occurred a few times. The CDR3 loop reads CASSSLSGSPNSGNTIYF. The CDR3 DNA is TGTGCCAGCAGCTCACTGAGCGGCAGCCCGAACTCTGGAAACACCATATATTTT. The rearrangement links TRBV11-2 to TRBJ1-3; D unresolved. Germline CDR1 SGHAT, CDR2 FQNNGV. The CDR3 sequence is 18 residues long. Trimming removed 4 bases at V and 0 bases at J, with 19 bases between. The full variable domain, with the rest looked up from reference TRBV11-2 and TRBJ1-3, is EAGVAQSPRYKIIEKRQSVAFWCNPISGHATLYWYQQILGQGPKLLIQFQNNGVVDDSQLPKDRFSAERLKGVDSTLKIQPAKLEDSAVYLCASSSLSGSPNSGNTIYFGEGSWLTVV.

This sequence joins TRBV19 and TRBJ1-2, with TRBD1 matching over 7 bases. Unmatched junction bases numbered 8, after V lost 6 bases and J lost 4 bases. Germline CDR1 reads LNHDA; CDR2 reads SQIVND (reference sequence). CDR3 length: 14 residues. The CDR3 loop is CASSATGVGYGYTF. CDR3 DNA sequence: TGTGCCAGTAGCGCTACAGGGGTGGGCTATGGCTACACCTTC.

CDR3 DNA sequence: TGTGCCAGCAGTTTTAGTAGGGCAGGGGGTGACGAGCAGTACTTC. It yields the protein CASSFSRAGGDEQYF. The rearrangement joins TRBV6-5 to TRBJ2-7, with 7 bases identical to TRBD1. Germline values: CDR1 MNHEY, CDR2 SVGAGI. The CDR3 has 15 amino acids. V gave up 4 bases and J gave up 5 bases; unmatched junction bases: 11.

This clone was recorded once. Other DNA sequences from this sample encode an identical CDR3 as well. This sequence joins TRBV7-2 and TRBJ2-2; D call uncertain. Between the trimmed V and J ends, which lost 4 bases and 3 bases, there was a span of 3 bases. The length of the CDR3 is 12 residues. The germline V gene encodes CDR1 SGHTA and CDR2 FQGNSA. The CDR3 bases are TGTGCCAGCAGCTCCTACACCGGGGAGCTGTTTTTT. It specifies CASSSYTGELFF.

V and J are TRBV18 and TRBJ2-3; TRBD1 aligns across 8 bases. CDR1 and CDR2 (germline): KGHSH, LQKENI. V dropped 5 bases and J dropped 2; count of bases not matched to a gene: 6. There are 15 residues in the CDR3. As DNA, the CDR3 is TGTGCCAGCTCAACCTCGGACAGGGCCACAGATACGCAGTATTTT. It codes for CASSTSDRATDTQYF.

This clone was seen a handful of times. The chain recombines TRBV20-1 with TRBJ1-1; 10 nucleotides agree with TRBD1. The CDR3 consists of 15 residues. Germline V gene lookup returns CDR1 DFQATT and CDR2 SNEGSKA (reference sequence). V dropped 3 bases and J dropped 10; count of bases not matched to a gene: 14. The CDR3, as DNA: TGCAGTGCTAGTCAGCGGGGGACAGGGGTTCGAGGAGCTTTCTTT. It encodes CSASQRGTGVRGAFF.

The genes are TRBV27 and TRBJ2-2, with 9 nucleotides matching TRBD1. CDR1 is MNHEY, CDR2 SMNVEV, per germline (reference sequence). The CDR3 is made up of 19 amino acids. J gave up 1 base and V 7 bases, and 16 bases lay outside the gene matches. CDR3 nucleotide sequence: TGTGCCAGCACCCTATCGTCCCGGGACAGGGCGGGGAACACCGGGGAGCTGTTTTTT. Encoded protein: CASTLSSRDRAGNTGELFF.

The chain has TRBV3-1 (or the pseudogene TRBV3-2) and TRBJ2-4, with 7 bases identical to TRBD1. The CDR3 length is 14 residues. CDR1 LGHDT and CDR2 YNNKEL come from the germline V gene (reference sequence). Trimming cost V 3 bases and J 8 bases; bases outside gene matches: 7. CDR3 protein: CASSQKGQTDIQYF. CDR3 DNA: TGTGCCAGCAGCCAGAAGGGACAGACGGACATTCAGTACTTC.

The chain joins TRBV5-1 to TRBJ2-7, with D perhaps matching TRBD1 (6 bases). The CDR3 contains 13 residues. Trimming cost V 4 bases and J 3 bases, with 11 bases left between them. Germline V CDR1 and CDR2: SGHRS, YFSETQ. The CDR3 spells CASSIGTFYEQYF. DNA of the CDR3: TGCGCCAGCAGCATCGGGACATTCTACGAGCAGTACTTC.

The rearrangement links TRBV27 to TRBJ2-7; possibly TRBD1 for D (6 bases). The CDR3 sequence is 14 residues long. Trimming took 5 bases from V and 2 from J, leaving 13 bases between them. Germline CDR1 MNHEY, CDR2 SMNVEV (reference sequence). DNA of the CDR3: TGTGCCAGCAGTGCCTACAGGGACACCTACGAGCAGTACTTC. This sequence encodes CASSAYRDTYEQYF.

V gene TRBV4-2 combines with J gene TRBJ2-3, with 7 bases aligning to TRBD2. Looked up from germline, CDR1 is LGHNA and CDR2 is YNFKEQ. V gave up 0 bases and J gave up 4 bases; unmatched junction bases: 7. The CDR3 is made up of 16 amino acids. The CDR3 sequence: CASSQDGGGSPDTQYF. Here the CDR3 DNA reads TGTGCCAGCAGCCAAGATGGAGGCGGGAGCCCAGATACGCAGTATTTT.

This clone came up a few times. V and J are TRBV5-8 and TRBJ1-5; D ambiguous. This CDR3 contains 15 residues. V was trimmed by 4 bases and J by 4 bases, leaving 15 bases between them. Looked up from germline, CDR1 is SGHTS and CDR2 is YDEGEE. The DNA for the CDR3 is TGTGCCAGCAGCGACTACGGACTCCCGAATCAGCCCCAGCATTTT. Its translation: CASSDYGLPNQPQHF.

The chain recombines TRBV7-2 with TRBJ2-2, with 9 bases identical to TRBD1. This CDR3 has 17 residues. The V segment lost 5 bases and the J segment 4 bases; nucleotides outside the gene matches: 11. The germline V gene has CDR1 SGHTA and CDR2 FQGNSA. CDR3 coding DNA: TGTGCCAGCAGCCGTGGTAGGGGACAGGGCCCCACCGGGGAGCTGTTTTTT. Translating it yields CASSRGRGQGPTGELFF.

The chain joins TRBV5-5 to TRBJ1-5, with TRBD1 matching 10 bases. V lost 4 bases and J lost 9; bases outside the gene matches: 10. This CDR3 has 15 amino acids. The germline gives CDR1 SGHKS, CDR2 YYEKEE (reference sequence). CDR3 DNA: TGTGCCAGCAGCATCAGGGACAGGGGAGAGGGGCCCCAGCATTTT. The encoded protein is CASSIRDRGEGPQHF.